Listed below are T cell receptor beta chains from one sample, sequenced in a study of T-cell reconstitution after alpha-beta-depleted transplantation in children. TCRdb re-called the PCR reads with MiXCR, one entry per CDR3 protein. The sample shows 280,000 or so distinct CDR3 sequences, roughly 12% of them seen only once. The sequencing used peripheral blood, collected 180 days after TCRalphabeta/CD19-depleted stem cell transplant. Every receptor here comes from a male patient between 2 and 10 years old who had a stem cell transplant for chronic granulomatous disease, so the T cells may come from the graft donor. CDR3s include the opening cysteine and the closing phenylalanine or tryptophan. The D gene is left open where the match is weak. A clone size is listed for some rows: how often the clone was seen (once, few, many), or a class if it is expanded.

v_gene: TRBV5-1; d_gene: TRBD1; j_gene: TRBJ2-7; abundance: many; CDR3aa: CASSLSGQGTYEQYF; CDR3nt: TGCGCCAGCAGCTTGTCAGGACAGGGGACGTACGAGCAGTACTTC
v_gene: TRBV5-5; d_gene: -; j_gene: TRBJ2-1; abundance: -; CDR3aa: CASSFGSALYNEQFF; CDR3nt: TGTGCCAGCAGCTTTGGCTCAGCTCTATACAATGAGCAGTTCTTC
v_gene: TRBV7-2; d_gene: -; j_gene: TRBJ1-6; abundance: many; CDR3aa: CASSLAVSASSYNSPLHF; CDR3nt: TGTGCCAGCAGCTTAGCCGTCTCAGCGAGCTCCTATAATTCACCCCTCCACTTT
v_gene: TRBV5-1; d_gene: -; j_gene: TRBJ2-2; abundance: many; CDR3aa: CASSLVFAGYTGELFF; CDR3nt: TGCGCCAGCAGCTTGGTTTTTGCGGGGTACACCGGGGAGCTGTTTTTT
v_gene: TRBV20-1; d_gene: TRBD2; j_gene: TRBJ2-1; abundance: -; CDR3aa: CSARAPRGRGGHEQFF; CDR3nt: TGCAGTGCTAGAGCCCCCCGGGGGCGGGGGGGCCATGAGCAGTTCTTC
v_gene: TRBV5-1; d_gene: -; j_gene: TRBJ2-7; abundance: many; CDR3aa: CASSDGANYEQYF; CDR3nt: TGCGCCAGCAGCGATGGCGCGAACTACGAGCAGTACTTC
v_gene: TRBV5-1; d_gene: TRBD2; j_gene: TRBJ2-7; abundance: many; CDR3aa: CASSPVGAGASYEQYF; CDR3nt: TGCGCCAGCAGCCCGGTTGGAGCGGGAGCGTCCTACGAGCAGTACTTC
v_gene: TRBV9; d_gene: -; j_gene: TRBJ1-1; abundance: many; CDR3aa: CASSVEGYMNTEAFF; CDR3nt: TGTGCCAGCAGCGTAGAAGGCTATATGAACACTGAAGCTTTCTTT
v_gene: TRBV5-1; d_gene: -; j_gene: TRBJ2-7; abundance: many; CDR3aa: CASNPLGPNKDYEQYF; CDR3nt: TGCGCCAGTAATCCGTTGGGTCCAAATAAGGACTACGAGCAGTACTTC
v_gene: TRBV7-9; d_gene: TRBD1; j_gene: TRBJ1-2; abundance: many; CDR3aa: CASSSTGWGGYTF; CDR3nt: TGTGCCAGCAGCTCGACAGGGTGGGGTGGCTACACCTTC
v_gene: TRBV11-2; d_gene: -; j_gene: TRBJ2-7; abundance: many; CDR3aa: CASSLYISSYEQYF; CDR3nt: TGTGCCAGCAGCTTATATATTAGCTCCTACGAGCAGTACTTC
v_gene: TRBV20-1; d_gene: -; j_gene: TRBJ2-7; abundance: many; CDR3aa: CSALNSYEQYF; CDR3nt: TGCAGTGCCCTGAACTCCTACGAGCAGTACTTC